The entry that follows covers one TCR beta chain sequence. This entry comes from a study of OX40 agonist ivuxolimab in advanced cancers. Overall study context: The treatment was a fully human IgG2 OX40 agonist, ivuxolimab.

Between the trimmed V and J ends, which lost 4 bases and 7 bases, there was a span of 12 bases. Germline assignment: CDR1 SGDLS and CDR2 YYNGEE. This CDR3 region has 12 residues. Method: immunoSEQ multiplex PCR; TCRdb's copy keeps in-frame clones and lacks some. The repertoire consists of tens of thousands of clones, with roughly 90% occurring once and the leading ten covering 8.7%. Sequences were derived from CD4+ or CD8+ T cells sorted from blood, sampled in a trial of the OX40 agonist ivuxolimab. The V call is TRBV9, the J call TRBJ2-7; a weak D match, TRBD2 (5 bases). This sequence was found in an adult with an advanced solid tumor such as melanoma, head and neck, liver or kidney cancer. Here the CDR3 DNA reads TGTGCCAGCAGCAAGTCGCCGGGGGAGCAGTACTTC. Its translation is CASSKSPGEQYF.